This record looks at one T cell receptor (beta chain) sequence and its context. The data belong to a study of blood T cell repertoires in COVID-19. Study in general: T cells, B-cell-depleted T cells, or PBMCs provided the cDNA or gDNA that served as material.

Germline assignment: CDR1 LNHDA and CDR2 SQIVND (reference sequence). The ends lost 8 bases at V and 6 bases at J; junction bases unmatched: 12. This CDR3 contains 15 residues. Generated by immunoSEQ multiplex PCR, the TCRdb table keeps only in-frame clones and is missing some. The repertoire holds approximately 160,000 clones, with approximately 81% as singletons. This chain connects TRBV19 to TRBJ1-5, with 8 positions matching TRBD1. This clonotype originated in a man younger than 35 with active or convalescent COVID-19. The sequenced material came from peripheral blood. Here the CDR3 reads CASAPGEDRVQPQHF. As DNA, the CDR3 is TGTGCCAGTGCCCCGGGGGAGGACAGGGTTCAGCCCCAGCATTTT.